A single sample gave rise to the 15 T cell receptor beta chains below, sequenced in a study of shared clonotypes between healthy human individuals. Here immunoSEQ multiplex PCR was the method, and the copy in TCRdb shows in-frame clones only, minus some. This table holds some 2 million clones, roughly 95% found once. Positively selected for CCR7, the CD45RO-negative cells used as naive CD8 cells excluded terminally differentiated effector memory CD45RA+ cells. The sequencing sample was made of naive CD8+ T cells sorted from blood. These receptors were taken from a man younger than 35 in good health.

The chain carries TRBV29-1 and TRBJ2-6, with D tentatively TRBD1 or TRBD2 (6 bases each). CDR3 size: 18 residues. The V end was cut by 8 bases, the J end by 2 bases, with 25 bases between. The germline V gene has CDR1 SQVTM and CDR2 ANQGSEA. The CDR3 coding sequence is TGCAGCCCCTCCCGGGGGCAGGGTCCCGGCCCTGGGGCCAACGTCCTGACTTTC. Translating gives CSPSRGQGPGPGANVLTF.

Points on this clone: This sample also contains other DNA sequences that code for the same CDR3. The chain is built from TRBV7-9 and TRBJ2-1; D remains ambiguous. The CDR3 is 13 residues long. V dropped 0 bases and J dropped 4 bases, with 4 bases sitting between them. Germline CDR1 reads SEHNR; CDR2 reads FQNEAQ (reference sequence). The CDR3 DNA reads TGTGCCAGCAGCTTAGCCCCGTACAATGAGCAGTTCTTC. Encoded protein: CASSLAPYNEQFF.

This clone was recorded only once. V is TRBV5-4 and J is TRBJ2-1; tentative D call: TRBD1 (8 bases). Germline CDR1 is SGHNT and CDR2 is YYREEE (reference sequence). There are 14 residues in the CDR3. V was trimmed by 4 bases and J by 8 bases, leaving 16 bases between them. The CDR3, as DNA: TGTGCCAGCAGCCCGGGAGGACAGGGACATGAGCAGTTCTTC. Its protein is CASSPGGQGHEQFF.

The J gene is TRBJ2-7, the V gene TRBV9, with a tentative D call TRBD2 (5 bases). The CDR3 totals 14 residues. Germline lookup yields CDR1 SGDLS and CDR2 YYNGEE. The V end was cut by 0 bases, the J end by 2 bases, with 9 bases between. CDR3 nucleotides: TGTGCCAGCAGCGTAGAAGGACTGCCCTACGAGCAGTACTTC. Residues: CASSVEGLPYEQYF.

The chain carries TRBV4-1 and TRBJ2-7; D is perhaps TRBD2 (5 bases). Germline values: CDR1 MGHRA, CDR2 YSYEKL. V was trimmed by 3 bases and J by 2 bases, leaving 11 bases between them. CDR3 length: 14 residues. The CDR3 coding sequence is TGCGCCAGCAGCCACCCGGAGAGGGCCTACGAGCAGTACTTC. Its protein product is CASSHPERAYEQYF.

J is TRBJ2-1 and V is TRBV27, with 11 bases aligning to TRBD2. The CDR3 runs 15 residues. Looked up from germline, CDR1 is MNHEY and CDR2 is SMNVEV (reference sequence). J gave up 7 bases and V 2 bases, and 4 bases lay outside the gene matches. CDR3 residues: CASSLGTSGWNEQFF. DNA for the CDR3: TGTGCCAGCAGTTTAGGGACTAGCGGTTGGAATGAGCAGTTCTTC.

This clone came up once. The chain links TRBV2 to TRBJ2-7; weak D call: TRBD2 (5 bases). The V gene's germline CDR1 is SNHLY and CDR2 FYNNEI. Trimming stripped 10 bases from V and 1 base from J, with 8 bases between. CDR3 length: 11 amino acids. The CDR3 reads CAIRTSYEQYF. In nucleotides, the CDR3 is TGTGCCATCCGGACTTCCTACGAGCAGTACTTC.

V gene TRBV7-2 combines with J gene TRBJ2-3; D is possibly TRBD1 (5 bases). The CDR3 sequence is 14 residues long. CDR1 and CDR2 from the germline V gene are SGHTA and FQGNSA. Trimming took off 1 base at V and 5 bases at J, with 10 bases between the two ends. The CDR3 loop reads CASSLGQGQDTQYF. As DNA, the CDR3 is TGTGCCAGCAGCTTAGGGCAGGGCCAAGATACGCAGTATTTT.

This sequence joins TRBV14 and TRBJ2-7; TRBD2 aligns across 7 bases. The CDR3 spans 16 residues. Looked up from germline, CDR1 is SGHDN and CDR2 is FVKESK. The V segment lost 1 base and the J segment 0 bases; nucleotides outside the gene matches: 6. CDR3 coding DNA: TGTGCCAGCAGCCAAGCGGGGACTATTGTCTCCTACGAGCAGTACTTC. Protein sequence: CASSQAGTIVSYEQYF.

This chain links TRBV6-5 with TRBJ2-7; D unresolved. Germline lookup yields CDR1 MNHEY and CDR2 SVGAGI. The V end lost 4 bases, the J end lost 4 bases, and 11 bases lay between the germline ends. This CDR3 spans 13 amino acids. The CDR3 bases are TGTGCCAGCAGTTTTGCAGAAAGTTACGAGCAGTACTTC. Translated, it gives CASSFAESYEQYF.

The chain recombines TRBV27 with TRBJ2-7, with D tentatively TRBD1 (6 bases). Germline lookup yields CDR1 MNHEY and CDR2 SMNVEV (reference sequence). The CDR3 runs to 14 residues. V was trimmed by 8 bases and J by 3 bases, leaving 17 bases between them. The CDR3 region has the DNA TGTGCCAGCCCGTACAGGGTATTGATCTACGAGCAGTACTTC. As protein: CASPYRVLIYEQYF.

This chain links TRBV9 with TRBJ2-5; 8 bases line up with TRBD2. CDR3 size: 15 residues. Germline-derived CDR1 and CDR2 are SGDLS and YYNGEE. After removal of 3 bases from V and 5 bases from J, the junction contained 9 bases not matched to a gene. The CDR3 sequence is CASSGSGAPQETQYF. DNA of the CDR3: TGTGCCAGCAGCGGTAGCGGGGCCCCTCAGGAGACCCAGTACTTC.

The CDR3 DNA follows: TGTGCCATCAGTGAGGCGGGACTAGCGGGAGGTGGATGGACGCAGTATTTT. Its translation is CAISEAGLAGGGWTQYF. The V and J genes are TRBV10-3 and TRBJ2-3; 15 bases are shared with TRBD2. This CDR3 spans 17 amino acids. V shed 2 bases and J 9 bases; nucleotides not matched to a gene: 9. CDR1 and CDR2 (germline): ENHRY, SYGVKD.

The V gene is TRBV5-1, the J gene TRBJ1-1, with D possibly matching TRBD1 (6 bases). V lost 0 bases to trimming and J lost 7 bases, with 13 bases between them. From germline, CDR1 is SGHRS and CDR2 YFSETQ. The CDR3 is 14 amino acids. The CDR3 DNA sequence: TGCGCCAGCAGCTTGGTAGGGGGTATTCATGAAGCTTTCTTT. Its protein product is CASSLVGGIHEAFF.

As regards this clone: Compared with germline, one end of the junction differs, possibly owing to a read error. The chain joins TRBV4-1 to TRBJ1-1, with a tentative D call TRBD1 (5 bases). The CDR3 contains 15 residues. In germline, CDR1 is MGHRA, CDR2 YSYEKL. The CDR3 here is CASSLGGSMKTEAFF. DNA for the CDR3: TGCGCCAGCAGCTTGGGGGGGTCTATGAAGACTGAAGCTTTCTTT.